In its sample, the clone carrying this TCR beta chain was seen a few times. These data originate in a study of cytomegalovirus exposure and HLA in healthy donors. Use of 60 Vbeta and 13 Jbeta primers characterized the PCR. The data were produced by immunoSEQ multiplex PCR, yet TCRdb's version contains in-frame clones alone and is incomplete. The sample lists about 170,000 clones; roughly 79% were seen once. The trim removed 6 bases at V and 5 bases at J, leaving 12 bases unmatched. Germline V gives CDR1 MNHEY, CDR2 SMNVEV (reference sequence). This CDR3 region has 15 residues. The chain employs TRBV27 and TRBJ2-7, with 8 bases fitting TRBD2. The source of this sequence is a woman aged 25 to 45 in good health and CMV-seropositive. Material for sequencing was PBMCs. CDR3 in amino acids: CASRLRTSISNEQYF. In DNA, the CDR3 is TGTGCCAGCAGGTTAAGGACTAGCATATCTAACGAGCAGTACTTC.